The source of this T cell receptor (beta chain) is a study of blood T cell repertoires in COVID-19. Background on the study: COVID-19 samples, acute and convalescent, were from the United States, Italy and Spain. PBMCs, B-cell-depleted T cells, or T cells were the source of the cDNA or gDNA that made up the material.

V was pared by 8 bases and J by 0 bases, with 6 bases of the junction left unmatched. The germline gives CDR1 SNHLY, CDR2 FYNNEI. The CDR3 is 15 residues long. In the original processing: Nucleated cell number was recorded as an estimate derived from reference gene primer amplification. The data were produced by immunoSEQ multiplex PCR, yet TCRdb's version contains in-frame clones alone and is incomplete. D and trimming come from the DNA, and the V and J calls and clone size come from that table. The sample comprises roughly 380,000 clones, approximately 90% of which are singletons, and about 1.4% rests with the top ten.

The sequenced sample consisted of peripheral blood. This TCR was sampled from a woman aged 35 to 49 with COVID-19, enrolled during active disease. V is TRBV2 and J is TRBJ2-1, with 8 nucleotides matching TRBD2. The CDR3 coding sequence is TGTGCCAGCTTCTCCGGGGGGGCCTCCTACAATGAGCAGTTCTTC. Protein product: CASFSGGASYNEQFF.